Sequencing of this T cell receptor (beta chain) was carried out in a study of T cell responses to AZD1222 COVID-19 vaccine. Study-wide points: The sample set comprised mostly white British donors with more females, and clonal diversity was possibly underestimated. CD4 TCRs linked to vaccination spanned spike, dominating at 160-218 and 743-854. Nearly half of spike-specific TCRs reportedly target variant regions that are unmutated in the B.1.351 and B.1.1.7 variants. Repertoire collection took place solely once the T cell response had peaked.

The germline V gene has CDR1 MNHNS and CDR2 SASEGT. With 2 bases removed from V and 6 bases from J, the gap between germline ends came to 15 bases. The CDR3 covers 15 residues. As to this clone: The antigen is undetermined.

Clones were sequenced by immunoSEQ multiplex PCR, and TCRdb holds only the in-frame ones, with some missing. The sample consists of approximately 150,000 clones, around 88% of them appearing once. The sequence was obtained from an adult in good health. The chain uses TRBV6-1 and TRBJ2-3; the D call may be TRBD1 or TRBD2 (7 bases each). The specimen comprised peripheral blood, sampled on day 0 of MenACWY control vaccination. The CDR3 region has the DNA TGTGCCAGCAGTGAAACCCGCCAGGGGGGGGATACGCAGTATTTT. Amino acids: CASSETRQGGDTQYF.